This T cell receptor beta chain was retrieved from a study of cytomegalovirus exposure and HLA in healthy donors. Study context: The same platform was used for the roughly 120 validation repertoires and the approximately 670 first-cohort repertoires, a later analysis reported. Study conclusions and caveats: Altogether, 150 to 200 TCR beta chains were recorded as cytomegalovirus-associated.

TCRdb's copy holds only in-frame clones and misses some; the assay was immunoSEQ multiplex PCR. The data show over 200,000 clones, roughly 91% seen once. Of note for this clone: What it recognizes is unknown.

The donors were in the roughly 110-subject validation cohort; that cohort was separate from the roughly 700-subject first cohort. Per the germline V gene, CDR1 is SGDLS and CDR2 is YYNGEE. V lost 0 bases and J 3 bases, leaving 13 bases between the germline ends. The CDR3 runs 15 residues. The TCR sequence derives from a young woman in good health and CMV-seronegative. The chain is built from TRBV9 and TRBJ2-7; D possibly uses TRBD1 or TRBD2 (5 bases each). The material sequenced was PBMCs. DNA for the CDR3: TGTGCCAGCAGCGTAGAAAGTGGGACCGTCTACGAGCAGTACTTC. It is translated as CASSVESGTVYEQYF.